The 15 T cell receptor beta chains given below trace back to one sample, sequenced in a study of post-analysis software for immune sequencing data. cDNA libraries of TCR beta carried unique molecular identifiers. MiXCR was run by TCRdb on the PCR reads, yielding one entry per CDR3 protein. The repertoire holds about 810,000 distinct CDR3 sequences, with 53% as singletons. Antigen specificity for these receptors is unknown. Regarding the study as a whole: Four or five TRBV segments were significantly more frequent in patients than in controls. TRBV5-6, TRBV5-1 and TRBV20-1 were among these segments.

The sequencing input was blood. The source of these receptors is a girl between 10 and 17 years old with multiple sclerosis.

The rearrangement links TRBV4-1 to TRBJ1-4, with 7 bases matching TRBD1. Germline values: CDR1 MGHRA, CDR2 YSYEKL. With 4 bases clipped from V and 8 bases from J, the junction kept 10 bases outside the gene matches. The CDR3 totals 15 residues. This CDR3 reads CASSPQGPLGEKLFF. In nucleotides, the CDR3 is TGCGCCAGCAGCCCACAGGGGCCCCTAGGGGAAAAACTGTTTTTT.

V gene TRBV7-2 combines with J gene TRBJ1-2, with TRBD1 identical over 7 bases. The CDR3 has 14 amino acids. Trimming removed 2 bases from V and 3 bases from J; junction bases left unmatched: 3. Germline-derived CDR1 and CDR2 are SGHTA and FQGNSA. CDR3 nucleotides: TGTGCCAGCAGCTTACATGGGACAGACTATGGCTACACCTTC. This codes for CASSLHGTDYGYTF.

The CDR3 DNA follows: TGTGCCAGCAGCGCAGGGAAGACTGGAAACACCATATATTTT. Protein: CASSAGKTGNTIYF. The chain links TRBV7-9 to TRBJ1-3, with a tentative D call TRBD1 (5 bases). The germline V gene encodes CDR1 SEHNR and CDR2 FQNEAQ (reference sequence). The CDR3 is made up of 14 amino acids. V lost 5 bases and J 2 bases, leaving 10 bases between the germline ends.

This chain uses TRBV20-1 with TRBJ2-4; TRBD2 aligns across 15 bases. The germline gives CDR1 DFQATT, CDR2 SNEGSKA (reference sequence). The CDR3 loop spans 16 amino acids. V was pared by 1 base and J by 9 bases, with 7 bases of the junction left unmatched. The DNA of the CDR3 is TGCAGTGCTAGAGTAGCGGGACTAGCGGGAGGTGGCATTCAGTACTTC. Encoded protein: CSARVAGLAGGGIQYF.

This clonotype was recorded only once. The V and J genes are TRBV3-1 and TRBJ2-1, with TRBD1 identical over 7 bases. V trimming: 2 bases; J trimming: 7 bases; junction bases outside the gene matches: 8. There are 15 residues in the CDR3. Germline assignment: CDR1 LGHDT and CDR2 YNNKEL (reference sequence). The CDR3 loop reads CASSQNGQVFNEQFF. The CDR3 region has the DNA TGTGCCAGCAGCCAAAATGGACAGGTTTTTAATGAGCAGTTCTTC.

The chain has TRBV2 and TRBJ2-3; 8 bases are shared with TRBD1. CDR1 and CDR2 from the germline V gene are SNHLY and FYNNEI. Trimming at V came to 5 bases and at J to 2 bases, leaving 6 bases not matched to a gene. The CDR3 sequence is 15 residues long. The CDR3: CASSSDRGPTDTQYF. Written as DNA, the CDR3 is TGTGCCAGCAGTTCAGACAGGGGCCCCACAGATACGCAGTATTTT.

The V gene is TRBV12-3 or TRBV12-4, the J gene TRBJ2-4; D is possibly TRBD1 or TRBD2 (7 bases each). There are 14 residues in the CDR3. The ends were cut back, 1 base at V and 8 bases at J, with 12 bases in the middle. The CDR3 DNA is TGTGCCAGCAGTTTAGTTCCAGGGGGGGACATTCAGTACTTC. It yields the protein CASSLVPGGDIQYF.

This clonotype was counted a few times. The chain combines TRBV18 with TRBJ1-1, with D possibly being TRBD1 (5 bases). Germline V CDR1 and CDR2: KGHSH, LQKENI. The CDR3 has 13 amino acids. V shed 10 bases and J shed 4 bases, with 16 bases lying between them. The CDR3 reads CATLRESVTEAFF. The DNA for the CDR3 is TGTGCCACCCTCAGGGAATCGGTCACTGAAGCTTTCTTT. The complete variable domain, with remaining parts taken from reference TRBV18 and TRBJ1-1, reads NAGVMQNPRHLVRRRGQEARLRCSPMKGHSHVYWYRQLPEEGLKFMVYLQKENIIDESGMPKERFSAEFPKEGPSILRIQQVVRGDSAAYFCATLRESVTEAFFGQGTRLTVV.

The V gene is TRBV7-3, the J gene TRBJ2-2, with 7 bases fitting TRBD2. Germline V gene lookup returns CDR1 SGHTA and CDR2 FQGTGA. This CDR3 is built from 15 residues. J gave up 7 bases and V 5 bases, and 10 bases lay outside the gene matches. CDR3 amino acids: CASSALSGQGGELFF. CDR3 sequence (DNA): TGTGCCAGCAGCGCCCTTAGCGGGCAGGGCGGGGAGCTGTTTTTT.

The chain uses TRBV10-3 and TRBJ2-7, with D unclear. Per germline, CDR1 ENHRY and CDR2 SYGVKD. CDR3 length: 13 residues. V dropped 8 bases and J dropped 0 bases, with 11 bases sitting between them. CDR3 coding DNA: TGTGCCATCGGCACATTAGGCTCCTACGAGCAGTACTTC. It codes for CAIGTLGSYEQYF.

The V call is TRBV24-1, the J call TRBJ2-5; D might be TRBD1 (5 bases). CDR1 KGHDR and CDR2 SFDVKD come from the germline V gene. The CDR3 runs to 14 residues. Deletions cut 2 bases from V and 4 bases from J, with 10 bases between. The CDR3 sequence is CATSDSDRGETQYF. The CDR3 nucleotides are TGTGCCACCAGTGATTCCGACAGAGGAGAGACCCAGTACTTC.

The chain links TRBV29-1 to TRBJ2-5, with D perhaps matching TRBD1 (6 bases). V lost 4 bases to trimming and J lost 3 bases, with 18 bases between them. Germline loops: CDR1 SQVTM, CDR2 ANQGSEA. The CDR3 is made up of 15 amino acids. The CDR3, as DNA: TGCAGCGTTGGGGAGAGGGGGACACTGGAAGAGACCCAGTACTTC. Translated: CSVGERGTLEETQYF.

This clonotype was seen once. The genes are TRBV5-4 and TRBJ2-1; D remains unclear. There are 15 residues in the CDR3. The germline V gene encodes CDR1 SGHNT and CDR2 YYREEE (reference sequence). V was cut by 1 base and J by 2 bases, with 10 bases left in between. The DNA for the CDR3 is TGTGCCAGCAGCTTGACAAGGCAAACCTACAATGAGCAGTTCTTC. This translates into CASSLTRQTYNEQFF.

The V gene is TRBV27, the J gene TRBJ2-7; 8 bases map to TRBD1. This CDR3 comprises 15 residues. V lost 2 bases and J lost 3; bases outside the gene matches: 6. Germline V CDR1 and CDR2: MNHEY, SMNVEV (reference sequence). CDR3 in DNA: TGTGCCAGCAGTTTACCAGGACAGGGCTACTACGAGCAGTACTTC. Protein: CASSLPGQGYYEQYF.

The chain uses TRBV2 and TRBJ2-5; D may be TRBD1 (6 bases). Germline values: CDR1 SNHLY, CDR2 FYNNEI. The CDR3 extends over 15 amino acids. V gave up 5 bases and J gave up 2 bases, with 15 bases separating them. Written as DNA, the CDR3 is TGTGCCAGCAGTTTGACAGGTGTTCCGCAAGAGACCCAGTACTTC. Translating gives CASSLTGVPQETQYF.